This T cell receptor beta chain was profiled in a study of identical twins. Looked up from germline, CDR1 is LNHDA and CDR2 is SQIVND (reference sequence). The V end lost 1 base, the J end lost 10 bases, and 11 bases lay between the germline ends. The CDR3 contains 13 residues. The table lists this clonotype with a count of one. TCRdb reanalysed the 5' RACE reads using MiXCR and keeps one entry per CDR3 protein. Of around 1.7 million distinct CDR3 sequences in the sample, 25% to 35% are singletons; the top ten hold about 0.27%. The receptor comes from a newborn girl in good health. The material sequenced was cord blood. The gene calls are TRBV19 and TRBJ2-1; maybe TRBD2 (5 bases). This CDR3 is CASSIALAYEQFF. The CDR3 bases are TGTGCCAGTAGTATAGCCCTAGCATACGAGCAGTTCTTC.